This T cell receptor (beta chain) emerged from a study of CD8+CD57+ T cells in acquired aplastic anemia. About the study: Quantities of DNA derived from sorted CD4+ and CD8+ cells averaged around 3 ug.

Those patients picked for sequencing had displayed CD8+CD57+ cell expansion on flow cytometry. Patients had undergone no therapy by the time their blood was sampled. This CDR3 contains 14 residues. The germline V gene has CDR1 SEHNR and CDR2 FQNEAQ (reference sequence). Study-level results: The same twenty-nine CD8+ CDR3 sequences occurred in patients and in controls.

Researchers used genomic DNA as the template to profile TCR beta VDJ and CDR3. TCRdb used MiXCR to reprocess the reads, holding one entry per CDR3 protein. The sample has around 250,000 distinct CDR3 sequences, approximately 80% seen once. As regards this clonotype: The antigen is undetermined. This may come from a read error, since a much larger clone is one base off.

The chain links TRBV7-9 to TRBJ2-5, with D perhaps TRBD1 or TRBD2 (5 bases each). This clonotype was obtained from a human donor with aplastic anemia. The sample was sorted CD4+, CD8+, or CD8+CD57+ T cells (not recorded which) from PBMCs. The CDR3 nucleotides are TGTGCCAGCAGCTTAGGGGGTAGCTACGGGGCCAACGACTTC. Translated: CASSLGGSYGANDF.